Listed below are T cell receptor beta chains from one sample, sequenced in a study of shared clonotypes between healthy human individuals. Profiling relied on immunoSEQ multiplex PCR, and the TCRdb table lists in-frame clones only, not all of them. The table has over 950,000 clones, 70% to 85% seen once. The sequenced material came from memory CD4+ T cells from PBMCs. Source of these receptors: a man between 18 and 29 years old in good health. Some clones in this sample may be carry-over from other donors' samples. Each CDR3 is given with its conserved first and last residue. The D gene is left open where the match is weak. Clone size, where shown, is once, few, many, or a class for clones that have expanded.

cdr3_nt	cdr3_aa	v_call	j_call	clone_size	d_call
TGTGCAAGTCGCTTAACTTCTGAAGCTTTCTTT	CASRLTSEAFF	TRBV12-2	TRBJ1-1	NA	NA
TGTGCCAGCAGCTCCCTCAGGGTCGACGAGCAGTACTTC	CASSSLRVDEQYF	TRBV11-2	TRBJ2-7	NA	NA
TGCGCCAGCAGCACATCGGGACAAAACACTGAAGCTTTCTTT	CASSTSGQNTEAFF	TRBV5-1	TRBJ1-1	many	NA
TGTGCCAGCAGCGCCCTTCTCGGAGGACCGGGCTATGGCTACACCTTC	CASSALLGGPGYGYTF	TRBV11-1	TRBJ1-2	NA	NA
TGCGCCAGCAGCCGCTCCATAGGACAGGGGGCGACCGGGGAGCTGTTTTTT	CASSRSIGQGATGELFF	TRBV4-1	TRBJ2-2	few	TRBD1
TGTGCCAGCAGCTTAGCGCGGTTCTCGACTGGCACAGATACGCAGTATTTT	CASSLARFSTGTDTQYF	TRBV7-8	TRBJ2-3	NA	NA
TGTGCCAGCAGTGCGGGAGGGGCCTACGAGCAGTACTTC	CASSAGGAYEQYF	TRBV2	TRBJ2-7	many	TRBD2
TGTGCCAGCCGGGAGCTTTATGAGCAGTTCTTC	CASRELYEQFF	TRBV21-1	TRBJ2-1	NA	NA
TGTGCCAGCAGTGAAGTCCTGGGGGGTAACTATGGCTACACCTTC	CASSEVLGGNYGYTF	TRBV6-1	TRBJ1-2	NA	NA
TGTGCCTGGAGTTTGGGGGGGGAGCTGTTTTTT	CAWSLGGELFF	TRBV30	TRBJ2-2	NA	NA
TGTGCCATCAGTGACGGCCAGAAGCGGAATCAGCCCCAGCATTTT	CAISDGQKRNQPQHF	TRBV10-3	TRBJ1-5	NA	NA
TGTGCCAGCAGCTCGCGGCGCCGCAATGAGCAGTTCTTC	CASSSRRRNEQFF	TRBV5-6	TRBJ2-1	NA	NA
TGTGCCAGCTCCACGGGACTAGCGGGACTCAATGAGCAGTTCTTC	CASSTGLAGLNEQFF	TRBV18	TRBJ2-1	NA	TRBD2
TGTGCCACCAGCAGAGATGGAGGGACTACCTCCTACGAGCAGTACTTC	CATSRDGGTTSYEQYF	TRBV15	TRBJ2-7	NA	TRBD2
TGTGCCAGCAGGATTGACAGGGTCGCCTACGAGCAGTACTTC	CASRIDRVAYEQYF	TRBV27	TRBJ2-7	few	TRBD1
TGTGCCAGCAGTGCTCGACTAGCGGGGGAAGAGACCCAGTACTTC	CASSARLAGEETQYF	TRBV2	TRBJ2-5	NA	TRBD2
TGCGCCAGCAGCTTGGCCAAAGGTTGGTCAGGTACTAGCGAGGATAAGCAGTACTTC	CASSLAKGWSGTSEDKQYF	TRBV5-1	TRBJ2-7	many	TRBD2
TGTGCCAGCAGTTACTCGACTTCCGGGGGCCACGAGCAGTACTTC	CASSYSTSGGHEQYF	TRBV6-6	TRBJ2-7	NA	NA
TGTGCCAGCAGCTCACAGATGGATACGCAGTATTTT	CASSSQMDTQYF	TRBV9	TRBJ2-3	NA	NA
TGCGCCAGCAGCCAAGATCCCTACGGGGGGCGAAACATTCAGTACTTC	CASSQDPYGGRNIQYF	TRBV4-3	TRBJ2-4	NA	NA
TGTGCCAGCAGCTTGGAGGGGACAGCTCCCTATGGCTACACCTTC	CASSLEGTAPYGYTF	TRBV5-8	TRBJ1-2	NA	TRBD1
TGTGCCAGCAGCCAAGACCCCATTAGCACAGATACGCAGTATTTT	CASSQDPISTDTQYF	TRBV4-2	TRBJ2-3	NA	NA
TGTGCCAGCACGCGGAGCGGACGTTCAGGCGAGCAGTACTTC	CASTRSGRSGEQYF	TRBV6-1	TRBJ2-7	NA	NA
TGTGCCAGCAGCCAGTGGGGTTCGGGGGGCTATACGCAGTATTTT	CASSQWGSGGYTQYF	TRBV5-4	TRBJ2-3	NA	NA
TGTGCCAGCAGCTCGGACCGCAGGAACATTCAGTACTTC	CASSSDRRNIQYF	TRBV13	TRBJ2-4	NA	NA
TGCGCCAGCAGCCAAAGGACAGGGGACGAGCAGTACTTC	CASSQRTGDEQYF	TRBV4-1	TRBJ2-7	many	TRBD1
TGTGCCAGCAGCTTCTCATATTCGGCTAACTATGGCTACACCTTC	CASSFSYSANYGYTF	TRBV7-2	TRBJ1-2	NA	NA
TGTGCCAGTAGTGCCAACAGAGACCAGCCCCAGCATTTT	CASSANRDQPQHF	TRBV19	TRBJ1-5	NA	NA
TGTGCCACCAGCAGGACGCCATTAACAGGGTCTGGCTACACCTTC	CATSRTPLTGSGYTF	TRBV15	TRBJ1-2	NA	NA
TGCGCCAGCAGTGTGTACAGGGGGGGCACTGAAGCTTTCTTT	CASSVYRGGTEAFF	TRBV10-1	TRBJ1-1	NA	TRBD1
TGCGCCAGCAGCTTGGAAAGTTCCTCCTACAATGAGCAGTTCTTC	CASSLESSSYNEQFF	TRBV5-1	TRBJ2-1	NA	NA
TGTGCCTCCAGGGAGGGCTCAGTCCAATACGCTTATGGCTACACCTTC	CASREGSVQYAYGYTF	TRBV28	TRBJ1-2	NA	NA
TGTGCCAGCAGTCTCCAACAGGGGAGGGGGAACACTGAAGCTTTCTTT	CASSLQQGRGNTEAFF	TRBV28	TRBJ1-1	NA	TRBD1
TGTGCCAGCAGTTTCTACCGACTCACTGAAGCTTTCTTT	CASSFYRLTEAFF	TRBV27	TRBJ1-1	NA	NA
TGTGCCAGCAGCCCCCACAGGGGGAAAAGCACAGATACGCAGTATTTT	CASSPHRGKSTDTQYF	TRBV7-8	TRBJ2-3	NA	TRBD1
TGCGCCAGCAGCGCATGGACAGGGGATCCCACCGGGGAGCTGTTTTTT	CASSAWTGDPTGELFF	TRBV5-1	TRBJ2-2	NA	TRBD1
TGTGCCAGCTCACCACCGAACTCCCTAGTCAGTAACATTCAGTACTTC	CASSPPNSLVSNIQYF	TRBV18	TRBJ2-4	NA	NA
TGTGCCAGCAGCTTAACGGGACTAGGAGATACGCAGTATTTT	CASSLTGLGDTQYF	TRBV7-3	TRBJ2-3	NA	TRBD2
TGTGCCAGCAGCTTACGGAAGTTGGGGGGAGAGACCCAGTACTTC	CASSLRKLGGETQYF	TRBV5-6	TRBJ2-5	NA	NA
TGTGCCAGCAGTTTAACGGGGCAGCCCCAGCATTTT	CASSLTGQPQHF	TRBV28	TRBJ1-5	NA	NA
TGTGCCAGCAGCGGAACTAGGTTCGCACCTGAAGCTTTCTTT	CASSGTRFAPEAFF	TRBV11-2	TRBJ1-1	NA	NA
TGTGCCACCAGCCAGAGAGTAGGACAGGGCTACGAGCAGTACTTC	CATSQRVGQGYEQYF	TRBV15	TRBJ2-7	NA	TRBD1